Described below is a single T cell receptor (beta chain) sequence and its context. Its target is not known. The entry originates in a study of cytomegalovirus exposure and HLA in healthy donors. Whole-study results and caveats: HLA restriction was apparent for most CMV-associated TCR beta chains in a later analysis.

13 Jbeta primers and 60 Vbeta primers were used for the PCR. TCRdb's copy holds only in-frame clones and misses some; the assay was immunoSEQ multiplex PCR. The table shows approximately 260,000 clones, with just under 85% occurring only once. Germline V gene data show CDR1 as SQVTM and CDR2 as ANQGSEA. The V and J ends lost 7 bases and 6 bases, in that order; junction bases with no gene match: 6. The CDR3 is made up of 13 amino acids. The sample taken for sequencing was PBMCs. The source is a woman aged 40 to 49 in good health and CMV-seropositive. This chain links TRBV29-1 with TRBJ2-3; 11 nucleotides line up with TRBD1. The CDR3 coding sequence is TGCAGCGCTGGACAGGGGGCCGGTGATACGCAGTATTTT. Protein sequence: CSAGQGAGDTQYF.